What follows are 32 T cell receptor beta chains derived from one specimen sequenced in a study of blood T cell repertoires in COVID-19 (TCRdb year 2020). Receptor libraries were prepared by the immunoSEQ multiplex PCR assay. TCRdb stores this immuneACCESS table with in-frame sequences only. Part of the clones is absent; in the studies checked, under half of the shortfall reflects unresolved V genes, and no reason is known for the rest. The sample table contains some 240,000 clones; only one count was recorded for 90% of them. The ten largest clones capture roughly 2.2% of the sample. The sequenced material came from peripheral blood. These TCRs come from a woman aged 55-70 years with COVID-19, enrolled during active disease.

The chain couples TRBV6-1 to TRBJ1-1; D is perhaps TRBD1 (5 bases). CDR3 size: 13 residues. Trimming removed 7 bases at V and 0 bases at J, with 9 bases between. The germline V gene has CDR1 MNHNS and CDR2 SASEGT. CDR3 amino acids: CASIRGLNTEAFF. The CDR3 coding sequence is TGTGCCAGCATAAGGGGATTGAACACTGAAGCTTTCTTT.

CDR3 in DNA: TGCGCCAGCAGCTTGGCGGTGGGGGCAGGGAGTGAAGCTTTCTTT. Translated: CASSLAVGAGSEAFF. The chain couples TRBV5-1 to TRBJ1-1; tentative D call: TRBD1 (6 bases). Germline CDR1 SGHRS, CDR2 YFSETQ. This CDR3 is 15 amino acids long. V was cut by 0 bases and J by 7 bases, with 16 bases left in between.

This clone was recorded only once. The genes are TRBV30 and TRBJ1-6, with D perhaps matching TRBD1 (5 bases). The germline V gene encodes CDR1 GTSNPN and CDR2 SVGIG (reference sequence). With 4 bases removed from V and 10 bases from J, the gap between germline ends came to 17 bases. This CDR3 region has 14 residues. CDR3 DNA sequence: TGTGCCTGGAATACAGGTTTCGGTGTGTCACCCCTCCACTTT. It encodes CAWNTGFGVSPLHF.

V usage is TRBV19 and J usage is TRBJ1-4; the D is unclear. Germline loops: CDR1 LNHDA, CDR2 SQIVND (reference sequence). The CDR3 contains 16 residues. The V end lost 3 bases, the J end lost 2 bases, and 13 bases lay between the germline ends. CDR3 protein: CASSIMKGGTNEKLFF. The CDR3 bases are TGTGCCAGTAGTATCATGAAAGGAGGTACTAATGAAAAACTGTTTTTT.

V usage is TRBV7-8 and J usage is TRBJ1-1; D gene ambiguous. Germline V gene lookup returns CDR1 SGHVS and CDR2 FQNEAQ. This CDR3 has 14 amino acids. Between the trimmed V and J ends, which lost 3 bases and 2 bases, there was a span of 10 bases. The DNA for the CDR3 is TGTGCCAGCAGCTTGCGGAGGTCTAACACTGAAGCTTTCTTT. Encoded protein: CASSLRRSNTEAFF.

The genes are TRBV10-3 and TRBJ1-1; possibly TRBD1 for D (6 bases). Germline CDR1 is ENHRY and CDR2 is SYGVKD. The length of the CDR3 is 14 residues. V dropped 6 bases and J dropped 1 base, with 12 bases sitting between them. The CDR3 region is CAIRRDIANTEAFF. CDR3 bases: TGTGCCATCAGGAGGGACATAGCGAACACTGAAGCTTTCTTT.

This chain uses TRBV2 with TRBJ2-1; possibly TRBD2 for D (6 bases). The germline CDR1 and CDR2 sequences are SNHLY and FYNNEI. The CDR3 is 15 amino acids. Trimming pared 3 bases from V and 5 bases from J, leaving 14 bases between. In DNA form, the CDR3 reads TGTGCCAGCAGTGATCGGGGACTCCTTCACAATGAGCAGTTCTTC. Its translation is CASSDRGLLHNEQFF.

The genes are TRBV3-1 (or the pseudogene TRBV3-2) and TRBJ1-4; the D gene is possibly TRBD1 (5 bases). The V end was cut by 0 bases, the J end by 9 bases, with 11 bases between. This CDR3 has 14 amino acids. From germline, CDR1 is LGHDT and CDR2 YNNKEL (reference sequence). CDR3 sequence (DNA): TGTGCCAGCAGCCAAGACAGGGTTGCTAAAAAACTGTTTTTT. Amino acid sequence: CASSQDRVAKKLFF.

The CDR3 DNA follows: TGTGCCAGCAGCTTAGGGGCCGGACAGGGTAATCGGGAGCAGTACTTC. Protein product: CASSLGAGQGNREQYF. The V and J genes are TRBV7-6 and TRBJ2-7; 8 bases agree with TRBD1. J lost 7 bases, V lost 1 base, and 12 bases had no gene match. Germline CDR1 is SGHVS and CDR2 is FNYEAQ. CDR3 length equals 16 residues. Complete variable domain (other parts from reference TRBV7-6 and TRBJ2-7): GAGVSQSPRYKVTKRGQDVALRCDPISGHVSLYWYRQALGQGPEFLTYFNYEAQQDKSGLPNDRFSAERPEGSISTLTIQRTEQRDSAMYRCASSLGAGQGNREQYFGPGTRLTVT.

The CDR3 sequence is CASSLLRTGHEQYF. The CDR3 nucleotides read TGTGCCAGCAGTTTATTGCGGACAGGGCACGAGCAGTACTTC. This chain joins TRBV6-2 or TRBV6-3 and TRBJ2-7; 8 bases are shared with TRBD1. After removal of 4 bases from V and 5 bases from J, the junction contained 7 bases not matched to a gene. Per germline, CDR1 MNHEY and CDR2 SVGEGT. The CDR3 is 14 residues long.

This clone appeared a single time. The V gene is TRBV4-3, the J gene TRBJ2-1; TRBD2 matches 8 bases. The V gene end was trimmed by 0 bases and the J gene end by 2 bases; junction bases not matched to a gene: 6. Germline lookup yields CDR1 LGHNA and CDR2 YSLEER. The CDR3 sequence is 17 residues long. CDR3 amino acids: CASSQDTSGLAYNEQFF. The CDR3 nucleotides are TGCGCCAGCAGCCAAGATACATCGGGACTAGCCTACAATGAGCAGTTCTTC.

This chain links TRBV7-9 with TRBJ1-6, with TRBD1 matching over 9 bases. The CDR3 sequence is 14 residues long. Germline V gene sequence: CDR1 SEHNR, CDR2 FQNEAQ (reference sequence). Losses at the gene ends were 6 bases for V and 9 bases for J; bases not matched to a gene: 6. Written as DNA, the CDR3 is TGTGCCAGCAGGGCTCCGGACAGGGGTTCACCCCTCCACTTT. Translated, it gives CASRAPDRGSPLHF.

The genes are TRBV4-3 and TRBJ1-6; 10 bases agree with TRBD1. Looked up from germline, CDR1 is LGHNA and CDR2 is YSLEER. Trimming cost V 3 bases and J 9 bases; bases outside gene matches: 5. The CDR3 covers 15 residues. The CDR3 here is CASSQTGTGASPLHF. CDR3 bases: TGCGCCAGCAGCCAGACGGGGACAGGGGCTTCACCCCTCCACTTT.

This clone was observed a single time. The rearrangement joins TRBV7-8 to TRBJ2-3, with D possibly matching TRBD1 (5 bases). Germline lookup yields CDR1 SGHVS and CDR2 FQNEAQ. The V gene lost 5 bases and the J gene lost 2 bases, with 14 bases spanning the gap. The CDR3 is made up of 15 amino acids. CDR3 sequence (DNA): TGTGCCAGCAGCCGAGACAGAATACCCACAGATACGCAGTATTTT. Translated: CASSRDRIPTDTQYF.

A word on this clone: The sample has other DNA sequences that encode this CDR3 too. This chain joins TRBV6-5 and TRBJ1-5; 8 nucleotides match TRBD1. V gave up 5 bases and J gave up 1 base; unmatched junction bases: 4. Germline CDR1 is MNHEY and CDR2 is SVGAGI. This CDR3 has 15 amino acids. This CDR3 reads CASSPDRGSNQPQHF. The CDR3 DNA is TGTGCCAGCAGTCCCGACAGGGGAAGCAATCAGCCCCAGCATTTT.

V and J are TRBV30 and TRBJ2-7, with D uncertain. Trimming cost V 0 bases and J 1 base, with 4 bases left between them. This CDR3 region has 12 residues. In germline, CDR1 is GTSNPN, CDR2 SVGIG (reference sequence). For the CDR3, the DNA is TGTGCCTGGAGTGTATCTTCCTACGAGCAGTACTTC. Protein product: CAWSVSSYEQYF.

The chain has TRBV10-3 and TRBJ1-3, with D uncertain. V lost 2 bases and J 0 bases, leaving 8 bases between the germline ends. Per the germline V gene, CDR1 is ENHRY and CDR2 is SYGVKD. This CDR3 comprises 15 residues. The CDR3 loop reads CAISEAWSSGNTIYF. The CDR3 DNA follows: TGTGCCATCAGTGAGGCATGGAGCTCTGGAAACACCATATATTTT.

This clone was observed once. A read error may produce the germline difference seen at one junction end. V is TRBV5-4 and J is TRBJ1-1; D is perhaps TRBD1 (5 bases). The germline CDR1 and CDR2 sequences are SGHNT and YYREEE (reference sequence). The CDR3 sequence is 15 residues long. DNA for the CDR3: TGTGCCAGCGGCTTGGCCGGGACTGCTTACACTGAAGCTTTCTTT. The encoded protein is CASGLAGTAYTEAFF.

This chain uses TRBV7-2 with TRBJ1-2; D uncertain. With 4 bases removed from V and 6 bases from J, the gap between germline ends came to 9 bases. The CDR3 is 12 amino acids. The germline V gene encodes CDR1 SGHTA and CDR2 FQGNSA. CDR3 residues: CASSSLSDGYTF. The CDR3 bases are TGTGCCAGCAGCTCACTGTCCGATGGCTACACCTTC.

The chain has TRBV5-4 and TRBJ2-2; possibly TRBD1 for D (7 bases). The CDR3 runs 15 residues. V lost 5 bases and J 1 base, leaving 12 bases between the germline ends. In germline, CDR1 is SGHNT, CDR2 YYREEE (reference sequence). CDR3 residues: CASRNQGGNTGELFF. Written as DNA, the CDR3 is TGTGCCAGCAGGAATCAGGGGGGGAACACCGGGGAGCTGTTTTTT.

This rearrangement joins TRBV9 to TRBJ2-7, with 11 bases lining up with TRBD2. Trimming cost V 0 bases and J 6 bases; bases outside gene matches: 11. Germline assignment: CDR1 SGDLS and CDR2 YYNGEE. The CDR3 runs to 17 residues. CDR3 nucleotides: TGTGCCAGCAGCGTAGGCGGGACTAGCGGTATCTTCGGCGAGCAGTACTTC. The encoded protein is CASSVGGTSGIFGEQYF. Together with reference TRBV9 and TRBJ2-7, the CDR3 gives the full variable domain: DSGVTQTPKHLITATGQRVTLRCSPRSGDLSVYWYQQSLDQGLQFLIQYYNGEERAKGNILERFSAQQFPDLHSELNLSSLELGDSALYFCASSVGGTSGIFGEQYFGPGTRLTVT.

V is TRBV3-1 (or the pseudogene TRBV3-2) and J is TRBJ2-7; weak D call: TRBD2 (5 bases). V lost 4 bases and J 3 bases, leaving 13 bases between the germline ends. The CDR3 extends over 14 amino acids. CDR1 LGHDT and CDR2 YNNKEL come from the germline V gene (reference sequence). CDR3 nucleotides: TGTGCCAGCAGCCCCCGGGATCCAAACTACGAGCAGTACTTC. It encodes CASSPRDPNYEQYF.

The chain is built from TRBV7-9 and TRBJ2-7; D uncertain. The germline V gene has CDR1 SEHNR and CDR2 FQNEAQ (reference sequence). CDR3 size: 13 residues. Trimming stripped 5 bases from V and 3 bases from J, with 11 bases between. CDR3 region: CASSHDIDYEQYF. The CDR3 DNA sequence: TGTGCCAGCAGCCACGACATAGACTACGAGCAGTACTTC. Together with reference TRBV7-9 and TRBJ2-7, the CDR3 gives the full variable domain: DTGVSQNPRHKITKRGQNVTFRCDPISEHNRLYWYRQTLGQGPEFLTYFQNEAQLEKSRLLSDRFSAERPKGSFSTLEIQRTEQGDSAMYLCASSHDIDYEQYFGPGTRLTVT.

V usage is TRBV18 and J usage is TRBJ2-7; D gene uncertain. The V end lost 0 bases, the J end lost 5 bases, and 14 bases lay between the germline ends. The CDR3 is made up of 15 amino acids. Germline V gene data show CDR1 as KGHSH and CDR2 as LQKENI. The CDR3 DNA reads as TGTGCCAGCTCACCACCCTTCACAGTCAACGACGAGCAGTACTTC. It encodes CASSPPFTVNDEQYF.

The DNA of the CDR3 is TGTGCCAGCAGTTTATTTACGGGAGCTAACTATGGCTACACCTTC. Translation: CASSLFTGANYGYTF. The rearrangement links TRBV27 to TRBJ1-2; D ambiguous. There are 15 residues in the CDR3. Per germline, CDR1 MNHEY and CDR2 SMNVEV (reference sequence). The V end lost 1 base, the J end lost 0 bases, and 9 bases lay between the germline ends.

The gene calls are TRBV6-2 or TRBV6-3 and TRBJ1-2; a weak D match, TRBD1 (5 bases). The CDR3 is 15 amino acids. The germline gives CDR1 MNHEY, CDR2 SVGEGT. Between the trimmed V and J ends, which lost 0 bases and 4 bases, there was a span of 12 bases. For the CDR3, the DNA is TGTGCCAGCAGTTACTCGGCGGGGCTCGGCTATGGCTACACCTTC. It specifies CASSYSAGLGYGYTF.

This chain links TRBV11-2 with TRBJ2-4, with 12 bases aligning to TRBD2. This CDR3 region has 19 residues. V was clipped by 5 bases and J by 1 base; unmatched bases: 12. Germline CDR1 SGHAT, CDR2 FQNNGV. CDR3 sequence reads: CASSPRLAGDLRAKNIQYF. The CDR3 coding sequence is TGTGCCAGCAGCCCTAGACTAGCGGGGGACCTTAGGGCCAAAAACATTCAGTACTTC.

V usage is TRBV9 and J usage is TRBJ1-3; D unresolved. Germline V gene lookup returns CDR1 SGDLS and CDR2 YYNGEE. The CDR3 has 14 amino acids. The ends were cut back, 2 bases at V and 8 bases at J, with 14 bases in the middle. The CDR3 region has the DNA TGTGCCAGCAGCGTCGGAGCTCTGGAACACACCATATATTTT. Its protein product is CASSVGALEHTIYF.

This clone showed up just a few times. The chain carries TRBV10-3 and TRBJ1-5; D might be TRBD1 (6 bases). Germline V gene lookup returns CDR1 ENHRY and CDR2 SYGVKD. The CDR3 consists of 15 residues. Trimming pared 4 bases from V and 6 bases from J, leaving 16 bases between. The CDR3 coding sequence is TGTGCCATCAGTGGAGGTGTGGGGGCCGGTCAGCCCCAGCATTTT. This codes for CAISGGVGAGQPQHF.

This clone was recorded a few times. V is TRBV5-8 and J is TRBJ1-1; D ambiguous. Trimming took 0 bases from V and 8 from J, leaving 11 bases between them. The CDR3 loop spans 13 amino acids. The V gene's germline CDR1 is SGHTS and CDR2 YDEGEE. DNA of the CDR3: TGTGCCAGCAGCTTGGGCTGGGCTCGAGAAGCTTTCTTT. Amino acids: CASSLGWAREAFF. The variable domain in full, completed from reference TRBV5-8 and TRBJ1-1, reads EAGVTQSPTHLIKTRGQQATLRCSPISGHTSVYWYQQALGLGLQFLLWYDEGEERNRGNFPPRFSGRQFPNYSSELNVNALELEDSALYLCASSLGWAREAFFGQGTRLTVV.

The gene calls are TRBV10-1 and TRBJ2-1; 11 bases map to TRBD2. From germline, CDR1 is WNHNN and CDR2 SYGVQD (reference sequence). V shed 8 bases and J 12 bases; nucleotides not matched to a gene: 9. This CDR3 comprises 13 residues. CDR3 region: CASCAGTSGMQFF. The CDR3 region has the DNA TGCGCCAGCTGTGCTGGGACTAGCGGAATGCAGTTCTTC.

The chain couples TRBV25-1 to TRBJ2-5, with 7 bases lining up with TRBD2. Germline assignment: CDR1 MGHDK and CDR2 SYGVNS. The CDR3 consists of 13 residues. The junction had 6 bases not matched to a gene; V was cut back by 6 bases and J by 5 bases. The CDR3: CASRKTAGETQYF. The CDR3 region has the DNA TGTGCCAGCAGAAAGACAGCGGGGGAGACCCAGTACTTC.